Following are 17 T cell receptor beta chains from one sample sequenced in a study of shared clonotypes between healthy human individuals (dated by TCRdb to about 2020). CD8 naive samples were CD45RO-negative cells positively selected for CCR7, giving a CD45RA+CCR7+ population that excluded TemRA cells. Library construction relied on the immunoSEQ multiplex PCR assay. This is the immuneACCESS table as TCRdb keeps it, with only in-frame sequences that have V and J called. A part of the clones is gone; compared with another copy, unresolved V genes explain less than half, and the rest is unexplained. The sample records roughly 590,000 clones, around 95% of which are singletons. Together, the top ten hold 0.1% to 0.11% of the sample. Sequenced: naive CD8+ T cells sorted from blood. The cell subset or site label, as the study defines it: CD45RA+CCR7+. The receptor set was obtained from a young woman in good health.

This CDR3 is CASSFQLAWGNQPQHF. The CDR3 DNA sequence: TGTGCCAGCAGTTTCCAATTAGCCTGGGGCAATCAGCCCCAGCATTTT. The chain recombines TRBV28 with TRBJ1-5; no clear D gene. Germline lookup yields CDR1 MDHEN and CDR2 SYDVKM. Between the trimmed V and J ends, which lost 3 bases and 2 bases, there was a span of 14 bases. This CDR3 has 16 amino acids.

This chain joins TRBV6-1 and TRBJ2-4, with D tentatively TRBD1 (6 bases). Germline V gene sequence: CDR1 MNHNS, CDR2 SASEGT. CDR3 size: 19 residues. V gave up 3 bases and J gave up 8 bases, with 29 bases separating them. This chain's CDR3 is CASSEGHTDLLSPLDIQYF. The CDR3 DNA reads TGTGCCAGCAGTGAGGGACACACGGACCTGCTTTCCCCCCTCGACATTCAGTACTTC.

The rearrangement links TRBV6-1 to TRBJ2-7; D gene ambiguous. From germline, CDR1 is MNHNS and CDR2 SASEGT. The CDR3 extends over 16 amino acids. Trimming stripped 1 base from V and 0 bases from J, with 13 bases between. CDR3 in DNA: TGTGCCAGCAGTGAAGGGCTAGTCGACAACTCCTACGAGCAGTACTTC. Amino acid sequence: CASSEGLVDNSYEQYF.

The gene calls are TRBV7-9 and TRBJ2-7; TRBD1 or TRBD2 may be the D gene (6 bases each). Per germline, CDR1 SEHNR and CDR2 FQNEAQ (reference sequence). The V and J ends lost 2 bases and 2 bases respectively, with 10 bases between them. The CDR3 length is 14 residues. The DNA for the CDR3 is TGTGCCAGCAGCTTAATCGGGGGCACCTACGAGCAGTACTTC. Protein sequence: CASSLIGGTYEQYF.

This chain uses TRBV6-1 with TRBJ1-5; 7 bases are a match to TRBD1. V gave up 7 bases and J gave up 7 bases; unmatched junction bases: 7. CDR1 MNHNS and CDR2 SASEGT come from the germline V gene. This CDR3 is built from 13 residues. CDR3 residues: CASTRQGKQPQHF. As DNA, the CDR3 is TGTGCCAGCACCAGACAGGGAAAGCAGCCCCAGCATTTT.

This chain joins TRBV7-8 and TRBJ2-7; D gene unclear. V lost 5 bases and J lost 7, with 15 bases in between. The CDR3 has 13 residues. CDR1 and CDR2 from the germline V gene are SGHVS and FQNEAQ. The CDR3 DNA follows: TGTGCCAGCAGCAACATAGAACCTGGTGAGCAGTACTTC. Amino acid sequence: CASSNIEPGEQYF. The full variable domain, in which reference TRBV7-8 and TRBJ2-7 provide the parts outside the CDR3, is GAGVSQSPRYKVAKRGQDVALRCDPISGHVSLFWYQQALGQGPEFLTYFQNEAQLDKSGLPSDRFFAERPEGSVSTLKIQRTQQEDSAVYLCASSNIEPGEQYFGPGTRLTVT.

CDR3 residues: CASTLIQGGSLDTQYF. CDR3 DNA sequence: TGTGCCAGCACCCTAATCCAGGGCGGGAGTCTCGATACGCAGTATTTT. The chain joins TRBV13 to TRBJ2-3, with 7 bases aligning to TRBD2. The germline V gene has CDR1 PRHDT and CDR2 FYEKMQ (reference sequence). This CDR3 has 16 residues. Trimming removed 7 bases from V and 6 bases from J; junction bases left unmatched: 16.

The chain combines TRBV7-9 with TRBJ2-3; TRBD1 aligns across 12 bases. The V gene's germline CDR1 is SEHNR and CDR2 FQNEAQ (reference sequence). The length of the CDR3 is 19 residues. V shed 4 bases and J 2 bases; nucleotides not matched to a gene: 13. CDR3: CASSSPGQGADAYTDTQYF. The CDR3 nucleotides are TGTGCCAGCAGCTCTCCGGGACAGGGGGCAGACGCATACACAGATACGCAGTATTTT.

The CDR3 DNA is TGTGCCAGCAGCCCGAGCCAGCTGAGCAATCAGCCCCAGCATTTT. The encoded protein is CASSPSQLSNQPQHF. The chain joins TRBV6-5 to TRBJ1-5; no definite D call. The V end lost 6 bases, the J end lost 1 base, and 13 bases lay between the germline ends. The CDR3 contains 15 residues. Germline V gives CDR1 MNHEY, CDR2 SVGAGI.

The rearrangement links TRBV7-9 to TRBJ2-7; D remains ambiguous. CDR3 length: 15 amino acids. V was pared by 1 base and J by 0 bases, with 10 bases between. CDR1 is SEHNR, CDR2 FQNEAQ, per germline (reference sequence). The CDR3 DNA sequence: TGTGCCAGCAGCTTAGGGACCGGGCCCTCCTACGAGCAGTACTTC. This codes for CASSLGTGPSYEQYF.

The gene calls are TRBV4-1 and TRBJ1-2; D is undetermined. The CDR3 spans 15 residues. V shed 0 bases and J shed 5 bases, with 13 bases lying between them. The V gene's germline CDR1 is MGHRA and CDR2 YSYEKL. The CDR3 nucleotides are TGCGCCAGCAGCCAAGATCGTCACAGAGGATATGGCTACACCTTC. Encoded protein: CASSQDRHRGYGYTF.

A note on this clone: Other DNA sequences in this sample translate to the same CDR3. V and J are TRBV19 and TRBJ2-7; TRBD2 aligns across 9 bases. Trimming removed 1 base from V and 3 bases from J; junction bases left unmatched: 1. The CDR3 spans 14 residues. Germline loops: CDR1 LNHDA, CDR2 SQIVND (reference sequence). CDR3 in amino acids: CASSIGSGGYEQYF. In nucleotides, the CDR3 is TGTGCCAGTAGTATAGGTAGCGGGGGCTACGAGCAGTACTTC.

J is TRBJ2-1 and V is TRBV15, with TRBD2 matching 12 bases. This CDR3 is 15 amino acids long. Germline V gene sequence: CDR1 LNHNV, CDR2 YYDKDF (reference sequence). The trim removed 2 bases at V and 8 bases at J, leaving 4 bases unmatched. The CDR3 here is CATSRLAGGPDEQFF. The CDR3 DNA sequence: TGTGCCACCAGCAGACTAGCGGGAGGGCCGGATGAGCAGTTCTTC.

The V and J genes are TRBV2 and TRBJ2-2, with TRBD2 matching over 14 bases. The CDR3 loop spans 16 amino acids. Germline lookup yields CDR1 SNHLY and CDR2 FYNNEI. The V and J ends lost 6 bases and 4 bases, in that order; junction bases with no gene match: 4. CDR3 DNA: TGTGCCAGCAGCCAGGGACTAGCGGGGGTCACCGGGGAGCTGTTTTTT. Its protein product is CASSQGLAGVTGELFF.

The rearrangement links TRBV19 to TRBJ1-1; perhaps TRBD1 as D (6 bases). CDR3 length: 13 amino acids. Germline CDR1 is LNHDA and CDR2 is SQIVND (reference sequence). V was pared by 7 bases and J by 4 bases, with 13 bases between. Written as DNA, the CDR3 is TGTGCCAGTAAAGGGGGTCGGGTCACTGAAGCTTTCTTT. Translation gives CASKGGRVTEAFF. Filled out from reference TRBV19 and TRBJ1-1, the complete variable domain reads DGGITQSPKYLFRKEGQNVTLSCEQNLNHDAMYWYRQDPGQGLRLIYYSQIVNDFQKGDIAEGYSVSREKKESFPLTVTSAQKNPTAFYLCASKGGRVTEAFFGQGTRLTVV.

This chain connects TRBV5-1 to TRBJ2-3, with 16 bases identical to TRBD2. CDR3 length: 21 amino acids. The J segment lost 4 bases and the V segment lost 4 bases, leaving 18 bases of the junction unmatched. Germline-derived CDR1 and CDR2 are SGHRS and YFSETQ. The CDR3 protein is CASSRKGLAGGPLWVSDTQYF. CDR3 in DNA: TGCGCCAGCAGCCGAAAGGGACTAGCGGGAGGGCCGTTGTGGGTTTCAGATACGCAGTATTTT.

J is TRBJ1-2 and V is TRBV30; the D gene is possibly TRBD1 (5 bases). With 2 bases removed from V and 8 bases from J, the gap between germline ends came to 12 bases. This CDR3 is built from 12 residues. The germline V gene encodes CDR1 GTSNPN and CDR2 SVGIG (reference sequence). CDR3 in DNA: TGTGCCTGGAGTCCGCAGGGAGGAGGCTACACCTTC. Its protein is CAWSPQGGGYTF.